One and the same sample provided the 20 T cell receptor beta chains below, sequenced in a study of read filtering for tumor transcriptome and immune sequencing. The library was built from around 380 ng RNA with molecular barcoded adaptors for alpha/delta and beta/gamma chains. TCRdb reanalysed the reads using MiXCR and keeps one entry per CDR3 protein. The repertoire holds some 120,000 distinct CDR3 sequences, 13% seen once, with approximately 10% in the top ten. What was sequenced was a population of CD138-negative cells sorted from bone marrow. Receptors were obtained from a donor at least 40 years old with multiple myeloma.

This clonotype was recorded many times. The V gene is TRBV20-1, the J gene TRBJ1-5; 10 bases align to TRBD1. The CDR3 spans 14 residues. Germline trimming cut 3 bases from V and 6 bases from J; bases unmatched to any gene: 5. Germline values: CDR1 DFQATT, CDR2 SNEGSKA (reference sequence). CDR3 nucleotide sequence: TGCAGTGCTAGTTCGGGACAGGGGACTCAGCCCCAGCATTTT. Its translation: CSASSGQGTQPQHF.

This clonotype was observed at least ten times. The J gene is TRBJ2-1, the V gene TRBV28; 10 nucleotides agree with TRBD2. The trim removed 3 bases at V and 15 bases at J, leaving 8 bases unmatched. The CDR3 length is 13 residues. Germline CDR1 reads MDHEN; CDR2 reads SYDVKM. CDR3: CASSLPYLAGVFF. The CDR3 nucleotides are TGTGCCAGCAGTTTGCCATACCTAGCGGGAGTGTTCTTC. The full variable domain, in which reference TRBV28 and TRBJ2-1 provide the parts outside the CDR3, is DVKVTQSSRYLVKRTGEKVFLECVQDMDHENMFWYRQDPGLGLRLIYFSYDVKMKEKGDIPEGYSVSREKKERFSLILESASTNQTSMYLCASSLPYLAGVFFGPGTRLTVL.

Concerning this clonotype itself: A clone one base away is much larger, so this may be a read error. The chain joins TRBV4-1 to TRBJ2-7; 12 bases fit TRBD2. CDR3 length: 14 residues. Germline V lookup: CDR1 MGHRA, CDR2 YSYEKL. After removal of 3 bases from V and 12 bases from J, the junction contained 9 bases not matched to a gene. This CDR3 reads CASSQMTSGGVSYF. The CDR3 DNA reads TGCGCCAGCAGCCAGATGACTAGCGGGGGAGTGTCGTACTTC.

This clonotype appeared many times. The chain is built from TRBV18 and TRBJ1-1; D is perhaps TRBD1 (5 bases). V lost 3 bases to trimming and J lost 1 base, with 9 bases between them. The germline V gene encodes CDR1 KGHSH and CDR2 LQKENI. The CDR3 totals 14 residues. The CDR3 reads CASSPGTANTEAFF. CDR3 in DNA: TGTGCCAGCTCACCCGGGACGGCGAACACTGAAGCTTTCTTT.

This clonotype was counted ten times or more. The chain has TRBV29-1 and TRBJ1-5; D uncertain. Germline CDR1 is SQVTM and CDR2 is ANQGSEA. V gave up 8 bases and J gave up 4 bases, with 12 bases separating them. This CDR3 has 12 amino acids. CDR3 region: CSTGESNQPQHF. The CDR3 nucleotides are TGCAGCACCGGTGAGAGTAATCAGCCCCAGCATTTT.

This clonotype occurred many times. The chain combines TRBV5-1 with TRBJ1-2; D remains unclear. CDR1 is SGHRS and CDR2 is YFSETQ in the germline V gene. The CDR3 runs 14 residues. V lost 1 base, J lost 8 bases, and 15 bases lay in between. CDR3 residues: CASSLYLGGGGYTF. CDR3 DNA: TGCGCCAGCAGCTTGTATCTGGGCGGAGGCGGCTACACCTTC.

This clonotype has more than one count but fewer than ten. The junction departs from the called germline gene at one end, perhaps through a read error. The chain carries TRBV5-1 and TRBJ1-1; D is perhaps TRBD1 (5 bases). The CDR3 loop spans 14 amino acids. Germline CDR1 and CDR2: SGHRS and YFSETQ. The chain's CDR3 is CASSLGGGGTVAFF. The CDR3 bases are TGCGCCAGCAGCTTGGGGGGCGGAGGCACTGTAGCTTTCTTT.

This clonotype appeared a few times. The chain links TRBV20-1 to TRBJ2-5; 7 bases fit TRBD1. Trimming removed 6 bases from V and 3 bases from J; junction bases left unmatched: 7. This CDR3 comprises 13 residues. The germline gives CDR1 DFQATT, CDR2 SNEGSKA (reference sequence). The CDR3, as DNA: TGCAGTGCCCACCCCGGGACAGAAGAGACCCAGTACTTC. Amino acid sequence: CSAHPGTEETQYF.

Many counts were recorded for this clonotype. The chain employs TRBV12-3 or TRBV12-4 and TRBJ2-7, with D tentatively TRBD2 (5 bases). This CDR3 spans 15 amino acids. Trimming removed 6 bases from V and 7 bases from J, with 22 bases in between. In DNA, the CDR3 is TGTGCCAGCAGCCTTCAGATGGGTGGACTCGGGGAGCAGTACTTC. The encoded protein is CASSLQMGGLGEQYF.

This clonotype was seen repeatedly, ten times or more. The chain couples TRBV29-1 to TRBJ1-1; the D is unclear. Trimming cost V 4 bases and J 3 bases, with 12 bases left between them. CDR1 and CDR2 (germline): SQVTM, ANQGSEA. The CDR3 has 13 amino acids. The CDR3 nucleotides read TGCAGCGTTGGGGAGGGTAGACACACTGAAGCTTTCTTT. This codes for CSVGEGRHTEAFF.

This clonotype has a count of ten or more. The CDR3 DNA sequence: TGTGCCAGCAGCACCTACGTTACCGGGGAGCTGTTTTTT. It encodes CASSTYVTGELFF. This rearrangement joins TRBV7-2 to TRBJ2-2, with D uncertain. V was clipped by 5 bases and J by 5 bases, with 9 bases between them. Germline V gives CDR1 SGHTA, CDR2 FQGNSA. The CDR3 spans 13 residues.

There are a few counts of this clonotype. The chain employs TRBV5-1 and TRBJ1-1, with 8 bases aligning to TRBD1. With 3 bases clipped from V and 4 bases from J, the junction kept 8 bases outside the gene matches. The CDR3 loop spans 15 amino acids. CDR1 is SGHRS and CDR2 is YFSETQ in the germline V gene. The chain's CDR3 is CASSSLDRASTEAFF. For the CDR3, the DNA is TGCGCCAGCAGCTCCCTGGACAGGGCGTCCACTGAAGCTTTCTTT.

This clonotype was detected many times. This chain links TRBV7-2 with TRBJ1-1; D is perhaps TRBD1 (6 bases). CDR1 and CDR2 (germline): SGHTA, FQGNSA. V gave up 3 bases and J gave up 4 bases, with 12 bases separating them. CDR3 length: 14 amino acids. The DNA for the CDR3 is TGTGCCAGCAGCTTTACAGGGATGGTCACTGAAGCTTTCTTT. Translation: CASSFTGMVTEAFF.

This clonotype was found many times. Here the CDR3 DNA reads TGTGCCAGCAGCTTAGGCCTGGCCTACGAGCAGTACTTC. Its translation: CASSLGLAYEQYF. V and J are TRBV7-2 and TRBJ2-7; D remains ambiguous. The CDR3 length is 13 residues. Germline V CDR1 and CDR2: SGHTA, FQGNSA. Trimming took off 1 base at V and 2 bases at J, with 6 bases between the two ends.

This clonotype occurred many times. This chain connects TRBV12-3 or TRBV12-4 to TRBJ2-1; 10 bases map to TRBD1. V trimming: 6 bases; J trimming: 9 bases; junction bases outside the gene matches: 11. There are 15 residues in the CDR3. CDR3 nucleotides: TGTGCCAGCAGGCCGGACAGGGGGGCGGTTATTGAGCAGTTCTTC. Its protein is CASRPDRGAVIEQFF.

The sample holds many counts of this clonotype. J is TRBJ2-7 and V is TRBV7-9; D uncertain. The CDR3 is 13 residues long. Germline values: CDR1 SEHNR, CDR2 FQNEAQ (reference sequence). With 5 bases removed from V and 1 base from J, the gap between germline ends came to 9 bases. The CDR3 coding sequence is TGTGCCAGCAGCCACGTCTGGTCCTACGAGCAGTACTTC. Its translation is CASSHVWSYEQYF.

This chain uses TRBV7-2 with TRBJ2-7; TRBD1 or TRBD2 may be the D gene (5 bases each). V lost 5 bases to trimming and J lost 6 bases, with 14 bases between them. Germline assignment: CDR1 SGHTA and CDR2 FQGNSA. CDR3 length: 13 residues. The DNA of the CDR3 is TGTGCCAGCAGCCGATCGTGGGGGTTCGAGCAGTACTTC. This encodes CASSRSWGFEQYF. Full variable domain (remainder filled in from reference TRBV7-2 and TRBJ2-7): GAGVSQSPSNKVTEKGKDVELRCDPISGHTALYWYRQSLGQGLEFLIYFQGNSAPDKSGLPSDRFSAERTGGSVSTLTIQRTQQEDSAVYLCASSRSWGFEQYFGPGTRLTVT.

This clonotype rates as medium-sized. The genes are TRBV3-1 and TRBJ2-1, with 8 bases that match TRBD2. Germline lookup yields CDR1 LGHDT and CDR2 YNNKEL (reference sequence). The V gene end was trimmed by 3 bases and the J gene end by 12 bases; junction bases not matched to a gene: 7. The CDR3 runs to 13 residues. The CDR3 DNA reads as TGTGCCAGCAGCCAGACCTTGACTAGCGTGCAGTTCTTC. Protein: CASSQTLTSVQFF.

The sample holds a few counts of this clonotype. The rearrangement links TRBV3-1 to TRBJ1-1; D remains ambiguous. The ends were cut back, 3 bases at V and 8 bases at J, with 19 bases in the middle. The CDR3 has 15 residues. Germline assignment: CDR1 LGHDT and CDR2 YNNKEL (reference sequence). The CDR3 protein is CASSHSALRSGEAFF. The CDR3 bases are TGTGCCAGCAGCCATTCCGCACTCAGATCAGGAGAAGCTTTCTTT.

This clonotype was counted at least ten times. The rearrangement uses TRBV7-9 and TRBJ1-1; 7 nucleotides align to TRBD1. Germline-derived CDR1 and CDR2 are SEHNR and FQNEAQ (reference sequence). The CDR3 loop spans 16 amino acids. V lost 6 bases, J lost 5 bases, and 15 bases stayed unmatched. CDR3 region: CASSLNRKQGRTEAFF. As DNA, the CDR3 is TGTGCCAGCAGTTTAAACAGAAAACAGGGGAGGACTGAAGCTTTCTTT.